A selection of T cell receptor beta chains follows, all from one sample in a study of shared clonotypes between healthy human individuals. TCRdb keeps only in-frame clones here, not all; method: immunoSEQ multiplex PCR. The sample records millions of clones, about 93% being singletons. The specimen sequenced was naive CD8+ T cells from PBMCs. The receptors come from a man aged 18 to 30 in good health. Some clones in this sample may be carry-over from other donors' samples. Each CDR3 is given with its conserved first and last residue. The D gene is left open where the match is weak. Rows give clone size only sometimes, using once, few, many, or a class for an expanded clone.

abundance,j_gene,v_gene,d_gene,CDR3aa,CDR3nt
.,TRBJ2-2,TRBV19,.,CASSFIRGELFF,TGTGCCAGTAGTTTTATAAGGGGGGAGCTGTTTTTT
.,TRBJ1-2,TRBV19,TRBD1,CASSIDQGAREYGYTF,TGTGCCAGTAGTATAGACCAGGGGGCCAGGGAGTATGGCTACACCTTC
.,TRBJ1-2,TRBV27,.,CASSLYPPQDGYGYTF,TGTGCCAGCAGTTTATATCCGCCCCAGGATGGCTATGGCTACACCTTC
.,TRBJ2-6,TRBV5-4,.,CASSPGPHSGANVLTF,TGTGCCAGCAGCCCGGGGCCTCACTCTGGGGCCAACGTCCTGACTTTC
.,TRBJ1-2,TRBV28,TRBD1,CASSLIGTGSDGYTF,TGTGCCAGCAGTTTGATAGGGACAGGATCGGATGGCTACACCTTC
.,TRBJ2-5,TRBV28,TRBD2,CASSPGLAGWETQYF,TGTGCCAGCAGTCCCGGACTAGCGGGATGGGAGACCCAGTACTTC
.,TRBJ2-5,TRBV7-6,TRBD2,CASSPSAGGTSPTQYF,TGTGCCAGCAGCCCCTCAGCGGGAGGTACCTCCCCAACCCAGTACTTC
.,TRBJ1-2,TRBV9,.,CASSAEGGLANYGYTF,TGTGCCAGCAGCGCCGAGGGGGGGCTCGCTAACTATGGCTACACCTTC
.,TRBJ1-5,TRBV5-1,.,CASSLGRGSNQPQHF,TGCGCCAGCAGCCTAGGACGGGGGAGCAATCAGCCCCAGCATTTT
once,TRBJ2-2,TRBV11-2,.,CASSSGTGVQDTGELFF,TGTGCCAGCAGCTCCGGTACAGGCGTTCAAGACACCGGGGAGCTGTTTTTT
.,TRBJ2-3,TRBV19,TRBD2,CASTPRGSRTDTQYF,TGTGCCAGTACCCCCCGCGGGAGCCGCACAGATACGCAGTATTTT
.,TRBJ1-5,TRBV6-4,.,CASSESADNTQGHQPQHF,TGTGCCAGCAGTGAGTCGGCGGACAACACCCAAGGTCATCAGCCCCAGCATTTT
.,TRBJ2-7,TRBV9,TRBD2,CASSVGASGYYEQYF,TGTGCCAGCAGCGTAGGGGCTAGCGGCTACTACGAGCAGTACTTC
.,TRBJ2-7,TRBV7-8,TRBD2,CASSLLAGLSYEQYF,TGTGCCAGCAGCTTACTAGCGGGATTGTCCTACGAGCAGTACTTC
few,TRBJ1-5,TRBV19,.,CASSIPQPDQPQHF,TGTGCCAGTAGTATACCCCAGCCTGATCAGCCCCAGCATTTT
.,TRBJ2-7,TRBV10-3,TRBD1,CAIKGQLSSYEQYF,TGTGCCATCAAGGGACAGTTGAGCTCCTACGAGCAGTACTTC
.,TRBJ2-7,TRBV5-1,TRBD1,CASSFRQGSYEQYF,TGCGCCAGCAGCTTCCGACAGGGTTCCTACGAGCAGTACTTC
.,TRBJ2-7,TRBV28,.,CASTLGGFSYEQYF,TGTGCCAGCACCCTTGGGGGTTTTTCCTACGAGCAGTACTTC
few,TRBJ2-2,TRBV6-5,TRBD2,CASTLAGGAGELFF,TGTGCCAGCACCCTAGCGGGAGGTGCCGGGGAGCTGTTTTTT
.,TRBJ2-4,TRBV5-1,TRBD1,CASSLTRGIKNIQYF,TGCGCCAGCAGCTTGACCAGGGGGATTAAAAACATTCAGTACTTC
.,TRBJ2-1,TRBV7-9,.,CASSFPGDNEQFF,TGTGCCAGCAGCTTCCCCGGGGACAATGAGCAGTTCTTC
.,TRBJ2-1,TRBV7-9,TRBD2,CASSFSGGTYNEQFF,TGTGCCAGCAGCTTTAGCGGGGGGACCTACAATGAGCAGTTCTTC
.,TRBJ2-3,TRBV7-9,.,CASVRGPETQYF,TGTGCCAGCGTCAGAGGTCCGGAAACGCAGTATTTT